This T cell receptor beta chain is drawn from a study of blood T cell repertoires in COVID-19 (dated by TCRdb to about 2020). About the full investigation: The collaborator samples originated in the United States, Italy and Spain and spanned the acute and convalescent phases of COVID-19. The prospective study material was composed of cDNA or gDNA derived from T cells, B-cell-depleted T cells, or PBMCs. Subjects who had been exposed to COVID-19, were actively infected with it, or had recovered from it provided the deeply sampled blood TCRbeta repertoires that made up the dataset. The repertoires were made available in a free public database intended to serve as a resource for research on the immune response to SARS-CoV-2. The samples were drawn from the first 160 participants of the ongoing ImmuneRACE study and from 950 to 1,500 subjects provided by 6 global collaborators. Nearly every sample came with metadata listing a de-identified subject ID, COVID-19 status, age in years and sex. Where available, HLA class I and class II types were taken from metadata supplied by the sample provider and were not determined by assay-based typing.

Worth noting for this clone: Its antigen remains unidentified. No much larger clone exists at a distance of one base, and base qualities are not known.

Based on the germline V gene, the CDR1 and CDR2 sequences are SNHLY and FYNNEI. The CDR3 starts with the cysteine, ends with the phenylalanine, and has 13 residues. Only the CDR3 DNA is retained, 39 bases long and in frame from the first base. Trimming at the junction amounts to 8 bases on V and 5 bases on J, and the germline ends lie 12 bases apart. TCRbeta CDR3 regions were amplified from genomic DNA using the immunoSEQ Assay, a bias-controlled multiplex PCR. As for how the authors treated the data: Within the assay, amplification of reference gene primers was used to estimate how many nucleated cells each sample contained. Sequence reads were collapsed and filtered to measure the absolute abundance of every unique TCRbeta CDR3 rearrangement. For each sample, productive Simpson clonality was calculated by taking the square root of Simpson's diversity index across productive rearrangements. TCRdb limited this immuneACCESS table to in-frame rearrangements with V and J called. A share of clones is missing; checked studies link under half to unresolved V genes, and the rest is unexplained. That table is the source of V, J and clone size, and D and trimming were worked out from the DNA. The table for this sample lists tens of thousands of clones; under 95% of them were counted only once. 2.3% of the sample rests with the top ten.

Whole blood was collected in K2EDTA tubes by collaborating institutions according to the institutions' own protocols. For TCRbeta analysis, collaborators shipped samples as frozen whole blood, isolated PBMCs, or DNA extracted from either of those sample types. Study-wide conclusions, independent of this receptor: The amount of clinical and demographic metadata varied by source and participant and was provided uncurated.

Sequenced input: peripheral blood. The TCR was taken from a human donor with active COVID-19. The donor label of this sample is uncertain. Rearrangement joined TRBV2 to TRBJ2-2; the D gene is perhaps TRBD2, from 6 matching bases. The CDR3 loop reads CASLLRGTGELFF. Here is the DNA: TGTGCCAGCCTACTCCGGGGGACCGGGGAGCTGTTTTTT.